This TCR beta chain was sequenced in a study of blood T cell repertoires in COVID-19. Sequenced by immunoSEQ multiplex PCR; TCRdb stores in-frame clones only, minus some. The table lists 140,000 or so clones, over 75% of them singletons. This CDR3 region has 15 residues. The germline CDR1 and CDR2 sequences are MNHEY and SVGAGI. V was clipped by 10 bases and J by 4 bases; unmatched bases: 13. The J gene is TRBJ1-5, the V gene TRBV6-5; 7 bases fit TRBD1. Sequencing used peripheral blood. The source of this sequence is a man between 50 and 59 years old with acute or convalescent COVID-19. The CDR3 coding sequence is TGTGCCACCTTCCTCGGGGACAGATTAAATCAGCCCCAGCATTTT. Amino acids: CATFLGDRLNQPQHF.